The present TCR beta chain was sequenced within a study of T-cell reconstitution after alpha-beta-depleted transplantation in children listed by TCRdb under 2016. Regarding the complete study: Using TCR repertoire profiling, the study followed T-cell immune reconstitution in a quantitative way in children after TCRalphabeta/CD19-depleted allogeneic hematopoietic cell transplantation. General conclusions and limits of the study: In some patients, high TCRbeta diversity at day 60 was attributed to recipient T cells and intrathymic progenitors that had survived conditioning. Over the following months the frequencies of hyperexpanded clones went down, and after one year T-cell counts and TCRbeta diversity were mostly credited to newly produced T cells. Apparently early alphabetaT-cell count recovery about two months after transplant reportedly relied on only several hundred rapidly expanded clones derived from non-depleted graft cells.

The library was generated by PCR. The instrument was an Illumina HiSeq 2500. TCR library preparation used molecular barcoding, with unique molecular identifiers applied to normalize quantification of the TCRbeta repertoire. TCRdb cleaned the public reads at Q25 with fastp, built clones with MiXCR and kept in-frame beta chains. Each record represents a unique CDR3 protein, reported with the most common genes and DNA among its rows. A total of 95,000 to 150,000 distinct CDR3 sequences appear in this sample, roughly 24% of them only once. About 11% of the sample is held by the ten biggest clonotypes. Per the publication, the treatment or condition label means: allogeneic hematopoietic cell transplantation with graft depleted of TCRalphabeta T cells and CD19 B cells. TCRalphabeta/CD19-depleted allogeneic hematopoietic cell grafts were given to the transplant recipients, all of whom were children. CDR1 and CDR2 (SGHAT, FQDESV) derive from the germline V gene (reference sequence). Trimming removed 5 bases from V and 2 bases from J; the gene matches leave 8 bases unexplained. From the cysteine through the phenylalanine, the CDR3 covers 16 amino acids. Only the CDR3 DNA is retained, 48 bases long and in frame from the first base.

This clonotype is a singleton in its sample. The target of this receptor is not known. Base qualities are not provided; no much larger clone lies one nucleotide away. One read gives only weak evidence. The rearrangement combines TRBV11-1 with TRBJ2-1, and TRBD2 aligns with 8 junction nucleotides. The clonotype was recovered from a male patient between 2 and 10 years old who had a stem cell transplant for chronic granulomatous disease, so the T cells may come from the graft donor. The input for sequencing was PBMCs, mostly from graft donor cells, taken 180 days after TCRalphabeta/CD19-depleted stem cell transplant. The nucleotide sequence is TGTGCCAGCAGCCCACGTAGCGGGACCGCCTACAATGAGCAGTTCTTC. Its translation reads: CASSPRSGTAYNEQFF.